A selection of T cell receptor beta chains follows, all from one sample in a study of shared clonotypes between healthy human individuals. Using immunoSEQ multiplex PCR, the repertoire was profiled, and TCRdb retains in-frame clones only, with some absent. The sample has about 800,000 clones; 96% are singletons. Material: naive CD8+ T cells sorted from blood. The receptors were sampled from a man aged 25-40 years in good health. Both conserved end residues are part of each CDR3. The D gene is left open where the match is weak. The listing skips clone size in some rows; elsewhere it reads once, few, many or a size class.

>14|TRBV6-5|.|.|TRBJ2-3
TGTGCCAGCAGTTACTCGAGTTCGGGAGATACGCAGTATTTT
CASSYSSSGDTQYF
>15|TRBV4-1|.|.|TRBJ2-7
TGCGCCAGCAGCCCGGACCCTCCACCTCAGACAGAGCAGTACTTC
CASSPDPPPQTEQYF
>15|TRBV2|.|TRBD1|TRBJ2-5
TGTGCCAGCAGTGGGCTGGGACAGTTCCAAGAGACCCAGTACTTC
CASSGLGQFQETQYF
>15|TRBV30|once|.|TRBJ1-2
TGTGCCTGGGCACCGGGCGTGGGGGTTGAGGAGGGCTACACCTTC
CAWAPGVGVEEGYTF
>18|TRBV27|once|.|TRBJ2-5
TGTGCCAGCAGTTTCGCCGTTGGTGCAGGAGAGTACCAAGAGACCCAGTACTTC
CASSFAVGAGEYQETQYF
>19|TRBV7-9|.|TRBD2|TRBJ2-7
TGTGCCAGCAGCATACCTAGGGACATTATAGCGGGAGGAGACTACGAGCAGTACTTC
CASSIPRDIIAGGDYEQYF
>15|TRBV6-5|.|TRBD2|TRBJ2-3
TGTGCCAGCAACCTCAGGGCAGCGGGAACAGATACGCAGTATTTT
CASNLRAAGTDTQYF
>18|TRBV5-6|once|TRBD1|TRBJ1-1
TGTGCCAGCAGTTGGACCGGGACAGGGGACGAGCCAGACACTGAAGCTTTCTTT
CASSWTGTGDEPDTEAFF
>14|TRBV28|.|TRBD1|TRBJ2-5
TGTGCCAGCAGTTCGGGGACAGGCCAAGAGACCCAGTACTTC
CASSSGTGQETQYF
>15|TRBV19|once|TRBD1|TRBJ2-7
TGTGCCAGTAGCCAGGGGACAGGGGGTGTCGGCGAGCAGTACTTC
CASSQGTGGVGEQYF
>14|TRBV9|.|.|TRBJ2-1
TGTGCCAGCAGCGAAGGGTTCCTCAGAGATGAGCAGTTCTTC
CASSEGFLRDEQFF
>13|TRBV13|.|.|TRBJ2-7
TGTGCCAGCAGCTCTAGCGTTGCCTACGAGCAGTACTTC
CASSSSVAYEQYF
>15|TRBV2|.|TRBD1|TRBJ2-7
TGTGCCAGCAGTGCCCCGGGGACAGGGGCCCACGAGCAGTACTTC
CASSAPGTGAHEQYF
>15|TRBV7-9|.|.|TRBJ1-2
TGTGCCAGCAGCTTACCGGGGTCGACTAACTATGGCTACACCTTC
CASSLPGSTNYGYTF
>11|TRBV6-1|once|TRBD2|TRBJ2-7
TGTGCCAGCACCCCGGGGGGCGAGCAGTACTTC
CASTPGGEQYF
>15|TRBV25-1|.|.|TRBJ2-1
TGTGCCAGCGGAGGGGTTAGAGGAGGAGACAATGAGCAGTTCTTC
CASGGVRGGDNEQFF
>12|TRBV7-9|.|.|TRBJ2-6
TGTGCCAGCACAGCTGGGGCCAACGTCCTGACTTTC
CASTAGANVLTF
>16|TRBV9|.|TRBD2|TRBJ2-5
TGTGCCAGCAGCGATTCAGGGCTAGCGGGTCAAGAGACCCAGTACTTC
CASSDSGLAGQETQYF
>15|TRBV4-1|.|.|TRBJ2-7
TGCGCCAGCAGCCAAGATTCGCACAGCTCCTACGAGCAGTACTTC
CASSQDSHSSYEQYF
>13|TRBV30|.|.|TRBJ1-1
TGTGCCTGGATCGGGGGCTTTAACACTGAAGCTTTCTTT
CAWIGGFNTEAFF
>15|TRBV5-5|once|.|TRBJ2-7
TGTGCCAGCAGCGAGGGACATGGGAGCTCCTACGAGCAGTACTTC
CASSEGHGSSYEQYF
>18|TRBV15|.|TRBD1|TRBJ1-1
TGTGCCACCAGCAGAGAAAGGACAGGGGGGTTTAGGAACACTGAAGCTTTCTTT
CATSRERTGGFRNTEAFF
>12|TRBV10-2|once|.|TRBJ1-2
TGCGCCAGCAGTGAGACGGCCACCGGCTACACCTTC
CASSETATGYTF
>18|TRBV27|.|.|TRBJ2-6
TGTGCCAGCAGTTTACGGGGCGGGCCAGTTTCTGGGGCCAACGTCCTGACTTTC
CASSLRGGPVSGANVLTF
>16|TRBV6-1|.|TRBD2|TRBJ2-3
TGTGCCAGCAGTGATCTGATAGCGGGAGCCCCAGATACGCAGTATTTT
CASSDLIAGAPDTQYF
>17|TRBV13|.|.|TRBJ2-1
TGTGCCAGCAGCTCGCCGGACCGGGCGTACTCTAACAATGAGCAGTTCTTC
CASSSPDRAYSNNEQFF
>15|TRBV7-9|.|TRBD1|TRBJ2-7
TGTGCCAGCACAGGACAGGGACCCTCCTCCTACGAGCAGTACTTC
CASTGQGPSSYEQYF
>14|TRBV7-6|.|TRBD2|TRBJ2-1
TGTGCCAGCAGCTTCAGACTAGCGTCGCCTGAGCAGTTCTTC
CASSFRLASPEQFF
>14|TRBV29-1|.|.|TRBJ2-5
TGCAGCGTTGCGGAGCCCCGAGGGGGAGAGACCCAGTACTTC
CSVAEPRGGETQYF
>15|TRBV11-2|.|TRBD2|TRBJ2-7
TGTGCCAGCAGCCCACCGGGGAGGGATGGTTACGAGCAGTACTTC
CASSPPGRDGYEQYF
>13|TRBV27|.|TRBD2|TRBJ2-1
TGTGCCAGCAGTTTTTCACCTAGCGGGGAGCAGTTCTTC
CASSFSPSGEQFF
>15|TRBV4-1|.|.|TRBJ1-2
TGCGCCAGCAGCCAAGAAGGACAGCCAATTCATGGCTACACCTTC
CASSQEGQPIHGYTF
>14|TRBV5-4|.|.|TRBJ2-2
TGTGCCAGCAGCTTGTCCGAGAACACCGGGGAGCTGTTTTTT
CASSLSENTGELFF
>13|TRBV6-6|.|.|TRBJ1-2
TGTGCCAGCTCCCCGGGGGGAATACATGGCTACACCTTC
CASSPGGIHGYTF
>15|TRBV25-1|.|TRBD2|TRBJ2-1
TGTGCCAGCAGTGTGGGAGCGGGAGGGCAAAATGAGCAGTTCTTC
CASSVGAGGQNEQFF
>14|TRBV9|.|TRBD1|TRBJ2-7
TGTGCCAGCAGCCCTCGACAGGGGTCCGACGAGCAGTACTTC
CASSPRQGSDEQYF
>15|TRBV6-5|.|.|TRBJ1-1
TGTGCCAGCAGTTACTCGACCGACAGAGACACTGAAGCTTTCTTT
CASSYSTDRDTEAFF
>17|TRBV5-5|.|TRBD2|TRBJ2-7
TGTGCCAGCAGCTTCACAACACGGACTAGCACCGACTACGAGCAGTACTTC
CASSFTTRTSTDYEQYF
>16|TRBV13|.|TRBD2|TRBJ2-7
TGTGCCAGCAGCTTAGGCCTGGGACTAGCGGGAGGCGAGCAGTACTTC
CASSLGLGLAGGEQYF
>16|TRBV19|once|.|TRBJ2-4
TGTGCCAGTAGTGCGGAAGAACCCGGCTACAAAAACATTCAGTACTTC
CASSAEEPGYKNIQYF
>13|TRBV5-6|.|TRBD1|TRBJ2-7
TGTGCCAGCGGGGGACAGGGGGACTACGAGCAGTACTTC
CASGGQGDYEQYF
>14|TRBV28|.|.|TRBJ2-1
TGTGCCAGCACCCCGACCGCTTCGGTTTATGAGCAGTTCTTC
CASTPTASVYEQFF
>14|TRBV5-4|.|TRBD1|TRBJ2-1
TGTGCCAGCAGCTTCCGGGACAGGGTCGATGAGCAGTTCTTC
CASSFRDRVDEQFF
>11|TRBV27|.|.|TRBJ1-1
TGTGCCAGCCTAGGAAACACTGAAGCTTTCTTT
CASLGNTEAFF
>15|TRBV7-6|.|.|TRBJ1-4
TGTGCCAGCAGCCCCAAGGCGGGGTCTCGGGAAAAACTGTTTTTT
CASSPKAGSREKLFF
>14|TRBV18|.|.|TRBJ2-7
TGTGCCAGCTCACCACCGCAGTCGGCCCGCGAGCAGTACTTC
CASSPPQSAREQYF
>16|TRBV5-1|.|TRBD2|TRBJ2-7
TGCGCCAGCAGCTTGCTAGCGGGTCTGGGGACGGACGAGCAGTACTTC
CASSLLAGLGTDEQYF
>21|TRBV27|.|TRBD1|TRBJ2-6
TGTGCCAGCAGTTTAACACATGGGGTAGACAGGGGGCCTTTTGGGGCCAACGTCCTGACTTTC
CASSLTHGVDRGPFGANVLTF
>12|TRBV6-1|.|TRBD1|TRBJ2-7
TGTGCCAGCAGTGCCGACAGGGTAGAGCAGTACTTC
CASSADRVEQYF
>15|TRBV7-9|.|TRBD1|TRBJ1-4
TGTGCCAGCAGCCCGGGACAGGGCTCGAATGAAAAACTGTTTTTT
CASSPGQGSNEKLFF
>15|TRBV12-1|.|.|TRBJ2-1
TGTGCCAGCAGCTTTGTACCTAGCGGTGTTAGGGAGCAGTTCTTC
CASSFVPSGVREQFF
>16|TRBV18|.|.|TRBJ2-5
TGTGCCAGCTCACGGTCCCCGGGACCGGGTGAGCAGACCCAGTACTTC
CASSRSPGPGEQTQYF
>16|TRBV6-6|once|.|TRBJ2-2
TGTGCCAGCATTCGGAGTGGAGGAGGTATCACCGGGGAGCTGTTTTTT
CASIRSGGGITGELFF
>16|TRBV7-6|.|TRBD1|TRBJ2-5
TGTGCCAGCAGCAAACCCGGACAGGGAGAGGGAGAGACCCAGTACTTC
CASSKPGQGEGETQYF
>13|TRBV6-1|once|.|TRBJ2-7
TGTGCCAGCCGCGCGCCCCAGGGTTCCGAGCAGTACTTC
CASRAPQGSEQYF